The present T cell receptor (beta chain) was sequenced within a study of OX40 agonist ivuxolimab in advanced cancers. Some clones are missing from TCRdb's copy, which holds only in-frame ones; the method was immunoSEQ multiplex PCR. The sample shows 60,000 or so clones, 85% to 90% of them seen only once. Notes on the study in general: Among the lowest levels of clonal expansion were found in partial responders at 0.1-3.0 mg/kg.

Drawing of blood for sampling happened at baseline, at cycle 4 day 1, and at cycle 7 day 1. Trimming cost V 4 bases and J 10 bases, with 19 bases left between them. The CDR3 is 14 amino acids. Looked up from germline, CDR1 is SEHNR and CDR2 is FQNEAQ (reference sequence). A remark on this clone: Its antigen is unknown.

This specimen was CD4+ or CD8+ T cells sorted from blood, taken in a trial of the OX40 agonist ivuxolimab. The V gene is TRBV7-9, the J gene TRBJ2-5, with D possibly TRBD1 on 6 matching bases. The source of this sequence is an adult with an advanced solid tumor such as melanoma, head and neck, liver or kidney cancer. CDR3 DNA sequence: TGTGCCAGCAGCTCCTCCGTGGGACACCCGGTCCAGTACTTC. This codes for CASSSSVGHPVQYF.